Sequencing of this T cell receptor (beta chain) was carried out in a study of blood T cell repertoires in COVID-19. The V gene's germline CDR1 is LNHDA and CDR2 SQIVND (reference sequence). V trimming: 3 bases; J trimming: 2 bases; junction bases outside the gene matches: 5. CDR3 length: 16 residues. Sequenced by immunoSEQ multiplex PCR; TCRdb stores in-frame clones only, minus some. Of some 160,000 clones in the sample, roughly 80% are singletons; the top ten hold 7% to 9%. This chain joins TRBV19 and TRBJ2-2; the match to TRBD2 covers 8 bases. The clonotype was recovered from a man aged 50-60 years with active or convalescent COVID-19. What was sequenced was peripheral blood. As DNA, the CDR3 is TGTGCCAGTAGTATCCGGCTAGCGGGCAACACCGGGGAGCTGTTTTTT. Encoded protein: CASSIRLAGNTGELFF.